This TCR beta chain was captured by sequencing in a study of blood T cell repertoires in COVID-19. This clone was observed once. The table came from immunoSEQ multiplex PCR; TCRdb's copy has only in-frame clones and leaves some out. Among approximately 100,000 clones listed, 85% were seen once. This clonotype originated in a man older than 75 with acute or convalescent COVID-19. Material for sequencing was peripheral blood.

CDR3 DNA sequence: TGTGCCAGCAGCCAAGAGGGCACAGGGTCCAATGAGCAGTTCTTC. This translates into CASSQEGTGSNEQFF. The chain employs TRBV4-2 and TRBJ2-1; possible D gene TRBD1, 6 bases. Germline CDR1 is LGHNA and CDR2 is YNFKEQ. This CDR3 region has 15 residues. Trimming shortened V by 0 bases and J by 6 bases, and 12 bases separated the two germline ends.